These T cell receptor beta chains were read from a single sample in a study of CD8 T cells in Susac syndrome. A single record per CDR3 protein comes from TCRdb applying MiXCR to the immunoSEQ multiplex PCR reads. The sample lists 120,000 to 150,000 distinct CDR3 sequences, more than 90% seen once, with 0.065% to 0.1% in the top ten. Input material: CD4+ T cells from PBMCs. The receptors come from a human donor with Susac syndrome. Each CDR3 is given with its conserved first and last residue. Fields, in order: V gene, J gene, CDR3 protein.

TRBV27,TRBJ1-2,CASSFQGMADRANYGYTF
TRBV10-3,TRBJ1-2,CASFGSTYGYTF
TRBV12-3/TRBV12-4,TRBJ2-1,CASSFLLAGIYNEQFF
TRBV4-2,TRBJ1-1,CASSQGALNTEAFF
TRBV6-5,TRBJ2-4,CASSYTPWGPEGRVIQYF
TRBV12-3/TRBV12-4,TRBJ2-1,CASSYSEHYNEQFF
TRBV6-5,TRBJ1-1,CASRHRGNTEAFF
TRBV7-9,TRBJ2-1,CASSLADLRDRPNNEQFF
TRBV28,TRBJ1-6,CASSWGSPLHF
TRBV28,TRBJ2-7,CASSLSNPGHHF
TRBV11-2,TRBJ2-7,CASSLRTSYEQYF
TRBV28,TRBJ2-7,CAARDGSYEQYF
TRBV5-1,TRBJ2-7,CASSVDGYEQYF
TRBV7-2,TRBJ2-3,CASSLGPGDTQYF
TRBV28,TRBJ1-3,CASRTGHSGNTIYF
TRBV25-1,TRBJ2-1,CASSEGGGAYNEQFF
TRBV29-1,TRBJ2-7,CSVLGPYEQYF
TRBV20-1,TRBJ1-3,CSAREGLDTIYF
TRBV20-1,TRBJ2-7,CSATLAGNSYEQYF
TRBV7-3,TRBJ2-7,CASSLSEAYEQYF
TRBV9,TRBJ1-5,CASSVTGSNQPQHF
TRBV7-3,TRBJ1-1,CASSSGQRSSEAFF
TRBV11-2,TRBJ2-6,CASSSTGFPGANVLTF
TRBV19,TRBJ1-1,CATKKNTEAFF
TRBV20-1,TRBJ1-2,CSARAMTGKGYTF
TRBV10-3,TRBJ1-2,CAIFRQGAYGYTF
TRBV11-2,TRBJ2-3,CASRNTGGAGADTQYF
TRBV29-1,TRBJ2-6,CSVQSGGASLTF
TRBV29-1,TRBJ1-1,CSAATGTFNTEAFF
TRBV28,TRBJ2-3,CASSFRKALGPYTQYF
TRBV7-9,TRBJ2-7,CASSRWGSGEQYF
TRBV6-6,TRBJ1-1,CASSSPGQGNTEAFF
TRBV25-1,TRBJ2-5,CASSEFGGGRETQYF
TRBV10-3,TRBJ2-1,CAISETGTSGSLNEQFF
TRBV18,TRBJ1-2,CASSPLREAGYTF
TRBV20-1,TRBJ2-1,CSASSWGWERHEQFF
TRBV6-2/TRBV6-3,TRBJ2-4,CASSQGGSGIQYF
TRBV4-1,TRBJ2-1,CASSQDDRRGRGEQFF
TRBV19,TRBJ2-1,CASELAGENEQFF
TRBV11-1,TRBJ2-5,CASSLGGWETQYF
TRBV6-5,TRBJ2-2,CASSFTQGVAGELFF
TRBV10-1,TRBJ2-5,CASSGSLQETQYF
TRBV20-1,TRBJ2-7,CSSPPSGSSNEQYF
TRBV20-1,TRBJ1-5,CSASRGAQPQHF